This T cell receptor beta chain was recovered during a study of breast tumors, draining lymph nodes, adjacent tissues. Study-level findings and limits: The data were judged consistent with most tumor T cells coming from lymph node and expanding in tumor.

Germline lookup yields CDR1 SGHTA and CDR2 FQGNSA. V lost 1 base and J 2 bases, leaving 15 bases between the germline ends. The CDR3 runs 18 residues. Only a few counts were recorded for this clonotype. Its antigen is unidentified. Samples came from axillary lymph nodes draining the breast cancer. Each CDR3 protein is one row after TCRdb ran MiXCR on the multiplex PCR reads. The sample shows roughly 130,000 distinct CDR3 sequences, 15% to 20% of them seen only once. This TCR was sampled from a female donor with breast cancer. Some clones in this sample may be carry-over from other donors' samples. V is TRBV7-2 and J is TRBJ2-6, with D perhaps TRBD1 or TRBD2 (6 bases each). Input material: axillary lymph node tissue. The CDR3 bases are TGTGCCAGCAGCTTAGGAGGAGGGACAACGACTGGGGCCAACGTCCTGACTTTC. Translated, it gives CASSLGGGTTTGANVLTF.